This entry is about one T cell receptor (beta chain). The data derive from a study of T-cell reconstitution after alpha-beta-depleted transplantation in children. The CDR3 runs 16 residues. Trimming stripped 7 bases from V and 3 bases from J, with 22 bases between. Germline lookup yields CDR1 SGHVS and CDR2 FQNEAQ. Researchers prepared the TCRbeta library using unique molecular identifiers, the study reports. TCRdb re-derived calls from the PCR reads in MiXCR, one entry per CDR3 protein. The sample lists some 340,000 distinct CDR3 sequences; 10% were seen once. This chain joins TRBV7-8 and TRBJ2-7; D perhaps matches TRBD2 (6 bases). Material: PBMCs from the stem cell graft donor, obtained from the stem cell graft. The receptor was isolated from a human donor who donated a stem cell graft to a child with acute lymphoblastic leukemia. DNA for the CDR3: TGTGCCAGCACCTCCAGGCGGGCGGGATTCTTCTACGAGCAGTACTTC. Translated: CASTSRRAGFFYEQYF.